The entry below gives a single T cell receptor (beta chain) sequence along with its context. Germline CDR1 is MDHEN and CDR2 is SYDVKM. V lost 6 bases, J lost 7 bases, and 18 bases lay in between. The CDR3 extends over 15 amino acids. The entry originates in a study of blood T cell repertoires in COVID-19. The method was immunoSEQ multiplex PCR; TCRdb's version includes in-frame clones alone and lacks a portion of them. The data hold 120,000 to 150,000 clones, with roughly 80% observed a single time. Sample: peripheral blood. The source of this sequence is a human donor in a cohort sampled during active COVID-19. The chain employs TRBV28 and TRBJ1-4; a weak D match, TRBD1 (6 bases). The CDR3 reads CASSPSSGASEKLFF. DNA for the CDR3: TGTGCCAGCAGCCCTTCCTCAGGGGCGAGTGAAAAACTGTTTTTT.